Shown below are 9 T cell receptor beta chains from a single sample sequenced in a study of T cells in localized non-small cell lung cancer. Method: immunoSEQ multiplex PCR; TCRdb's copy keeps in-frame clones and lacks some. The repertoire holds about 46,000 clones, with about 86% as singletons. The source was peripheral blood mononuclear cells, collected before any cancer treatment. All receptors derive from a man aged 40 to 70 with stage III lung adenocarcinoma.

This clone was found once. The chain carries TRBV2 and TRBJ2-2, with D perhaps TRBD1 or TRBD2 (5 bases each). Trimming removed 6 bases from V and 5 bases from J, with 19 bases in between. There are 16 residues in the CDR3. The V gene's germline CDR1 is SNHLY and CDR2 FYNNEI. CDR3 sequence reads: CASRPGRGARTGELFF. The CDR3 coding sequence is TGTGCCAGCAGGCCAGGGAGAGGGGCAAGGACCGGGGAGCTGTTTTTT.

The chain employs TRBV6-1 and TRBJ2-7, with D maybe TRBD2 (6 bases). This CDR3 is built from 15 residues. Germline V gene sequence: CDR1 MNHNS, CDR2 SASEGT. V lost 2 bases, J lost 1 base, and 12 bases lay in between. CDR3 bases: TGTGCCAGCAGTGAATACGGGACTGCTTCCTACGAGCAGTACTTC. Translating it yields CASSEYGTASYEQYF.

This clone was seen just once. J is TRBJ2-3 and V is TRBV2, with 11 positions matching TRBD2. This CDR3 has 15 amino acids. Germline CDR1 and CDR2: SNHLY and FYNNEI. With 10 bases clipped from V and 0 bases from J, the junction kept 6 bases outside the gene matches. The CDR3 bases are TGTGCCACCCGGACTAGCGGGCTAAGCACAGATACGCAGTATTTT. Translating it yields CATRTSGLSTDTQYF.

A word on this clone: A junction boundary mismatches the germline segment, possibly from a read error. This chain uses TRBV18 with TRBJ1-3; D is unresolved. Germline assignment: CDR1 KGHSH and CDR2 LQKENI. The CDR3 has 14 amino acids. The CDR3 loop reads CASSPRPSGDTIYF. CDR3 nucleotide sequence: TGTGCCAGCTCACCCAGACCCTCTGGAGACACCATATATTTT.

This sequence joins TRBV7-2 and TRBJ2-3, with 9 bases aligning to TRBD2. V dropped 2 bases and J dropped 4; count of bases not matched to a gene: 13. The CDR3 has 18 residues. The V gene's germline CDR1 is SGHTA and CDR2 FQGNSA. In DNA form, the CDR3 reads TGTGCCAGCAGCTTACGTTCCTTGGCGGGGGGGCCAGCAGATACGCAGTATTTT. Protein: CASSLRSLAGGPADTQYF.

This rearrangement joins TRBV7-6 to TRBJ2-5; 8 positions match TRBD1. CDR1 and CDR2 from the germline V gene are SGHVS and FNYEAQ. J was trimmed by 0 bases and V by 3 bases; bases with no gene match: 6. CDR3 size: 16 residues. CDR3: CASSFRGQGYQETQYF. CDR3 coding DNA: TGTGCCAGCAGCTTTAGAGGACAGGGATACCAAGAGACCCAGTACTTC. Variable domain in full (rest from reference TRBV7-6 and TRBJ2-5): GAGVSQSPRYKVTKRGQDVALRCDPISGHVSLYWYRQALGQGPEFLTYFNYEAQQDKSGLPNDRFSAERPEGSISTLTIQRTEQRDSAMYRCASSFRGQGYQETQYFGPGTRLLVL.

This chain uses TRBV19 with TRBJ1-1; 8 bases match TRBD1. There are 14 residues in the CDR3. V dropped 6 bases and J dropped 6; count of bases not matched to a gene: 9. Germline assignment: CDR1 LNHDA and CDR2 SQIVND (reference sequence). CDR3 in amino acids: CASRPRGRNSEAFF. CDR3 nucleotides: TGTGCCAGTAGACCCAGGGGGCGTAATTCTGAAGCTTTCTTT.

This clone was seen a handful of times. This chain connects TRBV11-2 to TRBJ2-7, with D perhaps assigned TRBD1 or TRBD2 (5 bases each). The CDR3 consists of 17 residues. V was shortened by 4 bases and J by 7 bases, with 26 bases between the two germline ends. Germline V lookup: CDR1 SGHAT, CDR2 FQNNGV. CDR3 protein: CASSSVGRETPIGEQYF. The DNA for the CDR3 is TGTGCCAGCAGCTCGGTAGGCAGGGAGACCCCTATCGGGGAGCAGTACTTC.

This clone appeared once. This chain uses TRBV7-8 with TRBJ2-5, with D hard to call. The CDR3 is 15 amino acids. The germline V gene has CDR1 SGHVS and CDR2 FQNEAQ. Trimming stripped 5 bases from V and 0 bases from J, with 13 bases between. The CDR3 reads CASSPSDPYQETQYF. The DNA for the CDR3 is TGTGCCAGCAGCCCCTCGGACCCTTACCAAGAGACCCAGTACTTC.